The 3 T cell receptor beta chains below come from one sample, sequenced in a study of OX40 agonist ivuxolimab in advanced cancers. Measured with immunoSEQ multiplex PCR; TCRdb has only the in-frame clones, and not every one. The table records tens of thousands of clones, 85% to 90% of them present only once. Sequencing was performed on CD4+ or CD8+ T cells sorted from blood, taken in a trial of the OX40 agonist ivuxolimab. These receptors were taken from an adult with an advanced solid tumor such as melanoma, head and neck, liver or kidney cancer.

This clone was recorded only once. The chain uses TRBV27 and TRBJ2-1, with TRBD2 matching over 7 bases. Germline CDR1 and CDR2: MNHEY and SMNVEV (reference sequence). This CDR3 is 14 amino acids long. V lost 3 bases and J lost 3; bases outside the gene matches: 2. The CDR3 sequence is CASSFTSVYNEQFF. CDR3 coding DNA: TGTGCCAGCAGTTTTACTAGCGTCTACAATGAGCAGTTCTTC.

Written as DNA, the CDR3 is TGTGCCAGCAGCTCATACAGGGGTTTACATTTT. Translating gives CASSSYRGLHF. The V gene is TRBV5-8, the J gene TRBJ1-5; 7 nucleotides align to TRBD1. The length of the CDR3 is 11 residues. From germline, CDR1 is SGHTS and CDR2 YDEGEE. V was pared by 3 bases and J by 16 bases, with 7 bases of the junction left unmatched.

This rearrangement joins TRBV5-4 to TRBJ2-7; D may be TRBD1 (7 bases). The CDR3 consists of 16 residues. V was clipped by 4 bases and J by 1 base, with 18 bases between them. The germline CDR1 and CDR2 sequences are SGHNT and YYREEE (reference sequence). CDR3 protein: CASSPAGQIFSYEQYF. CDR3 sequence (DNA): TGTGCCAGCAGCCCGGCGGGACAGATTTTTTCCTACGAGCAGTACTTC.